These 27 T cell receptor beta chains came from one sample sequenced in a study of tumor-infiltrating lymphocytes in primary liver carcinoma. Making TCR beta cDNA involved approximately 520 ng total RNA and a constant-region primer. Slightly modified ARM-PCR with three nested multiplex PCR rounds yielded TCR beta libraries. Use of TRBV1-TRBV30 forward primers with a C-beta reverse primer characterized the first two PCR rounds, which lasted around 10 cycles each. Via MiXCR, TCRdb re-called the multiplex PCR reads, giving one row per CDR3 protein. The table records more than 150,000 distinct CDR3 sequences, about 55% of them present only once. Extraction also yielded germline DNA, while blood RNA was obtained from unsorted whole blood. The material sequenced was peripheral blood. The receptors here all came from a man in his forties or fifties with primary liver carcinoma and hepatitis B virus infection.

Concerning this clonotype itself: One end of the junction is discordant with germline, which a read error may explain. The V call is TRBV11-2, the J call TRBJ2-3, with TRBD2 as a possible D gene (6 bases). Germline V gene data show CDR1 as SGHAT and CDR2 as FQNNGV. The CDR3 totals 15 residues. The CDR3 DNA is TGTGCCAGTAGCTTACGAGGGAGAGCGGGAGATACGCAGTATTTT. Amino acids: CASSLRGRAGDTQYF.

The chain carries TRBV4-1 and TRBJ2-7, with D tentatively TRBD1 (6 bases). Trimming removed 5 bases from V and 0 bases from J, with 11 bases in between. Per germline, CDR1 MGHRA and CDR2 YSYEKL. The CDR3 is 14 residues long. Here the CDR3 reads CASSLRQASYEQYF. The CDR3, as DNA: TGCGCCAGCAGCTTACGACAGGCCTCCTACGAGCAGTACTTC.

This chain uses TRBV6-5 with TRBJ2-1; D may correspond to TRBD1 or TRBD2 (5 bases each). V shed 10 bases and J shed 0 bases, with 16 bases lying between them. Per the germline V gene, CDR1 is MNHEY and CDR2 is SVGAGI. The CDR3 sequence is 15 residues long. The CDR3 protein is CATTLGDSSYNEQFF. CDR3 nucleotide sequence: TGTGCCACCACCCTGGGGGATAGCTCCTACAATGAGCAGTTCTTC.

This clonotype was seen a few times. A much larger clone is a single base away; this may be a read error. The chain combines TRBV11-3 with TRBJ2-4, with D tentatively TRBD1 (5 bases). Germline V gene data show CDR1 as SGHNT and CDR2 as YENEEA. This CDR3 comprises 12 residues. In DNA, the CDR3 is TGTGCCAACAGCTTAGGGGTAGGAGCGCAATACTTC. It codes for CANSLGVGAQYF.

The J gene is TRBJ2-5, the V gene TRBV29-1, with TRBD2 matching over 7 bases. Per germline, CDR1 SQVTM and CDR2 ANQGSEA. V trimming: 7 bases; J trimming: 5 bases; junction bases outside the gene matches: 10. The CDR3 contains 13 residues. The CDR3 region has the DNA TGCAGCGGTCGGGGCGGGAGTCGGGAGACCCAGTACTTC. It translates to CSGRGGSRETQYF.

The chain employs TRBV6-5 and TRBJ2-2, with D unclear. Germline V gene sequence: CDR1 MNHEY, CDR2 SVGAGI. The V end lost 5 bases, the J end lost 2 bases, and 12 bases lay between the germline ends. The CDR3 spans 15 residues. The CDR3 reads CASSNDWGNTGELFF. CDR3 nucleotides: TGTGCCAGCAGTAACGACTGGGGTAACACCGGGGAGCTGTTTTTT.

V is TRBV7-8 and J is TRBJ2-2; 8 nucleotides agree with TRBD1. Germline V gene lookup returns CDR1 SGHVS and CDR2 FQNEAQ. The CDR3 loop spans 15 amino acids. Trimming at V came to 2 bases and at J to 4 bases, leaving 3 bases not matched to a gene. CDR3 amino acids: CASSLQGASTGELFF. The CDR3 nucleotides read TGTGCCAGCAGCTTACAGGGGGCGAGCACCGGGGAGCTGTTTTTT.

This clonotype was recorded a few times. V and J are TRBV12-3 or TRBV12-4 and TRBJ1-5; D remains unclear. The CDR3 has 14 amino acids. Deletions cut 3 bases from V and 3 bases from J, with 9 bases between. CDR3 nucleotides: TGTGCCAGCAGTTTCGGGTATAACAATCAGCCCCAGCATTTT. Protein: CASSFGYNNQPQHF.

The J gene is TRBJ1-2, the V gene TRBV11-2, with unresolved D. Germline V gene lookup returns CDR1 SGHAT and CDR2 FQNNGV. The CDR3 loop spans 12 amino acids. Trimming pared 3 bases from V and 1 base from J, leaving 3 bases between. The CDR3 nucleotides read TGTGCCAGCAGCTTCGTTAACTATGGCTACACCTTC. It codes for CASSFVNYGYTF.

This clonotype was counted at least ten times. V gene TRBV6-1 combines with J gene TRBJ2-1; 9 nucleotides agree with TRBD2. The trim removed 6 bases at V and 2 bases at J, leaving 2 bases unmatched. The CDR3 runs to 14 residues. The germline V gene has CDR1 MNHNS and CDR2 SASEGT. Written as DNA, the CDR3 is TGTGCCAGCAGCCCTAGCGGGACCTACAATGAGCAGTTCTTC. Translation gives CASSPSGTYNEQFF.

With respect to this clonotype: Compared with germline, one end of the junction differs, possibly owing to a read error. J is TRBJ2-3 and V is TRBV29-1; 8 bases align to TRBD2. Germline CDR1 and CDR2: SQVTM and ANQGSEA. The CDR3 runs 14 residues. The CDR3, as DNA: TGCAACGTTTCGGGAGGGCCGGCGGGAGATACGCAGTATTTT. Its protein product is CNVSGGPAGDTQYF.

This clonotype showed up just a few times. This sequence joins TRBV10-2 and TRBJ1-1; D is unresolved. In germline, CDR1 is WSHSY, CDR2 SAAADI. There are 14 residues in the CDR3. Trimming took 4 bases from V and 0 from J, leaving 9 bases between them. The CDR3 DNA reads as TGCGCCAGCAGTGCCGGGCGGCTGAACACTGAAGCTTTCTTT. It is translated as CASSAGRLNTEAFF.

The chain links TRBV11-2 to TRBJ2-3, with D uncertain. Germline CDR1 and CDR2: SGHAT and FQNNGV. Between the trimmed V and J ends, which lost 1 base and 1 base, there was a span of 12 bases. The CDR3 contains 16 residues. The CDR3 is CASSLGYRPGTDTQYF. The CDR3 DNA reads as TGTGCCAGCAGCTTAGGATACAGACCCGGCACAGATACGCAGTATTTT. Looking up the rest from reference TRBV11-2 and TRBJ2-3 gives the full variable domain: EAGVAQSPRYKIIEKRQSVAFWCNPISGHATLYWYQQILGQGPKLLIQFQNNGVVDDSQLPKDRFSAERLKGVDSTLKIQPAKLEDSAVYLCASSLGYRPGTDTQYFGPGTRLTVL.

The rearrangement joins TRBV29-1 to TRBJ1-2; perhaps TRBD1 as D (5 bases). Germline V gene sequence: CDR1 SQVTM, CDR2 ANQGSEA. Trimming took off 7 bases at V and 5 bases at J, with 23 bases between the two ends. This CDR3 spans 15 amino acids. CDR3 sequence (DNA): TGCAGCGCTAGGGACCCGGGTTCCCGAGGGTATGGCTACACCTTC. Amino acids: CSARDPGSRGYGYTF. Looking up the rest from reference TRBV29-1 and TRBJ1-2 gives the full variable domain: SAVISQKPSRDICQRGTSLTIQCQVDSQVTMMFWYRQQPGQSLTLIATANQGSEATYESGFVIDKFPISRPNLTFSTLTVSNMSPEDSSIYLCSARDPGSRGYGYTFGSGTRLTVV.

This chain links TRBV29-1 with TRBJ1-5; 8 bases align to TRBD1. Germline CDR1 and CDR2: SQVTM and ANQGSEA. The CDR3 runs 14 residues. The ends lost 5 bases at V and 3 bases at J; junction bases unmatched: 6. This CDR3 reads CSVLDRAFNQPQHF. The CDR3 nucleotides read TGCAGCGTTCTGGACAGGGCCTTCAATCAGCCCCAGCATTTT.

The chain combines TRBV28 with TRBJ2-7; 10 nucleotides line up with TRBD2. This CDR3 comprises 15 residues. Germline V gives CDR1 MDHEN, CDR2 SYDVKM. The J segment lost 4 bases and the V segment lost 5 bases, leaving 8 bases of the junction unmatched. DNA of the CDR3: TGTGCCAGCAGTACGGCTAGCGGGAGTCCATACGAGCAGTACTTC. It is translated as CASSTASGSPYEQYF.

This clonotype came up a few times. V is TRBV29-1 and J is TRBJ2-1; D gene ambiguous. Trimming removed 2 bases at V and 2 bases at J, with 10 bases between. Germline CDR1 is SQVTM and CDR2 is ANQGSEA. CDR3 size: 14 residues. CDR3 residues: CSVETKGTYNEQFF. CDR3 DNA: TGCAGCGTTGAAACCAAGGGAACCTACAATGAGCAGTTCTTC.

This clonotype was detected only a few times. A much larger clone differs from this one at a single base, so this may be a read error. The rearrangement uses TRBV11-2 and TRBJ2-1, with TRBD2 identical over 12 bases. The CDR3 sequence is 14 residues long. Germline V gene lookup returns CDR1 SGHAT and CDR2 FQNNGV. The CDR3 protein is CANSEGLAGNEQFF. The CDR3 coding sequence is TGTGCCAACAGCGAAGGACTAGCGGGGAATGAGCAGTTCTTC.

V gene TRBV13 combines with J gene TRBJ2-3, with D perhaps matching TRBD2 (5 bases). V shed 6 bases and J shed 2 bases, with 15 bases lying between them. CDR1 is PRHDT and CDR2 is FYEKMQ in the germline V gene (reference sequence). This CDR3 contains 15 residues. CDR3 sequence (DNA): TGTGCCAGCAGAGGCCCGGACTCTTCCACAGATACGCAGTATTTT. Translating gives CASRGPDSSTDTQYF. Complete variable domain (other parts from reference TRBV13 and TRBJ2-3): AAGVIQSPRHLIKEKRETATLKCYPIPRHDTVYWYQQGPGQDPQFLISFYEKMQSDKGSIPDRFSAQQFSDYHSELNMSSLELGDSALYFCASRGPDSSTDTQYFGPGTRLTVL.

Worth noting for this clonotype: Possible read error: a much larger clone is one base away. The V call is TRBV4-2, the J call TRBJ2-2; D remains unclear. This CDR3 is built from 17 residues. Per germline, CDR1 LGHNA and CDR2 YNFKEQ. The CDR3 DNA is TGTGCCAGCGGCCAAATAGATCCTTCTGGCGACACCGGGGAGCTGTTTTTT. Translation gives CASGQIDPSGDTGELFF.

The rearrangement joins TRBV10-3 to TRBJ1-6; D is perhaps TRBD1 (6 bases). The CDR3 has 14 residues. Trimming cost V 11 bases and J 8 bases, with 19 bases left between them. Germline lookup yields CDR1 ENHRY and CDR2 SYGVKD. The CDR3 DNA reads TGTGCCTTAAGCCGGGACACATATGATTCACCCCTCCACTTT. Translated, it gives CALSRDTYDSPLHF.

Details on this clonotype: It may be a read error: a sequence one base away is much more abundant. Since no conserved phenylalanine or tryptophan closes the CDR3, a read error is the likely cause. The chain is built from TRBV11-3 and TRBJ2-2; 12 bases fit TRBD2. Trimming at V came to 5 bases and at J to 8 bases, leaving 12 bases not matched to a gene. The CDR3 extends over 17 amino acids. CDR1 is SGHNT and CDR2 is YENEEA in the germline V gene. CDR3 nucleotide sequence: TGTGCCAGCAGCGACCGATGGACTAGCGGGATTGGAGGGGAGCTGTTTCTT. It codes for CASSDRWTSGIGGELFL.

The chain joins TRBV11-2 to TRBJ2-7; 8 bases line up with TRBD2. Per the germline V gene, CDR1 is SGHAT and CDR2 is FQNNGV. The J segment lost 3 bases and the V segment lost 7 bases, leaving 14 bases of the junction unmatched. The CDR3 is 16 residues long. In nucleotides, the CDR3 is TGTGCCAGCATCCTCGGAGTAGCGGGACACTTCTACGAGCAGTACTTC. As protein: CASILGVAGHFYEQYF.

About this clonotype: No conserved phenylalanine or tryptophan ends this CDR3, so it is likely a read error. The V call is TRBV4-2, the J call TRBJ2-6, with D unresolved. The CDR3 runs to 17 residues. Germline assignment: CDR1 LGHNA and CDR2 YNFKEQ. The CDR3 coding sequence is TGCGCCAGCAGCCAAGGTCCAGGAACCACTGGGGCCAACGTCCTGACTTCC. Protein product: CASSQGPGTTGANVLTS.

A note on this clonotype: No conserved phenylalanine or tryptophan ends this CDR3, so it is likely a read error. This sequence joins TRBV6-2 or TRBV6-3 and TRBJ2-3; TRBD2 aligns across 9 bases. Germline CDR1 reads MNHEY; CDR2 reads SVGEGT. This CDR3 contains 15 residues. The CDR3 DNA is TGTGCCAGCAGTCCCGGGACTAGCAGCATAGATACGCAGTATTCT. Encoded protein: CASSPGTSSIDTQYS.

For this clonotype: This may be a read error, as it is one base from a much larger clone. The genes are TRBV11-2 and TRBJ2-5; 7 nucleotides match TRBD1. This CDR3 contains 13 residues. Germline loops: CDR1 SGHAT, CDR2 FQNNGV. The CDR3 loop is CASSYQGEEIQYF. DNA of the CDR3: TGTGCCAGCAGCTACCAGGGGGAAGAGATCCAGTACTTC.

With respect to this clonotype: A much bigger clone sits one base away, suggesting this may be a read error. The conserved phenylalanine or tryptophan is not found at the CDR3 terminus, so this likely reflects a read error. The gene calls are TRBV11-2 and TRBJ1-5; 7 bases agree with TRBD1. Germline V gives CDR1 SGHAT, CDR2 FQNNGV. The CDR3 runs to 13 residues. Germline trimming cut 6 bases from V and 6 bases from J; bases unmatched to any gene: 5. The DNA for the CDR3 is TGTGCCAGCAGTTTCAGGGGGTCTCAGCCCCAGCATCTT. This sequence encodes CASSFRGSQPQHL.